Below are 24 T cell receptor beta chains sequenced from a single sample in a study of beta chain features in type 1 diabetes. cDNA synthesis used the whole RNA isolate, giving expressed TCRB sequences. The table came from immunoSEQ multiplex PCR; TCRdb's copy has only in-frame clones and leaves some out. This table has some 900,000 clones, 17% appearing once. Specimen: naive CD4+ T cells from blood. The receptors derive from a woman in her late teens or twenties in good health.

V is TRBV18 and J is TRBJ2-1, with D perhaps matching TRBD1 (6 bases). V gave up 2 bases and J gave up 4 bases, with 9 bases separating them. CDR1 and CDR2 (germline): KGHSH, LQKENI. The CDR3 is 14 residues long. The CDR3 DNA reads TGTGCCAGCTCACCATCCAGGGGTTACAATGAGCAGTTCTTC. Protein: CASSPSRGYNEQFF.

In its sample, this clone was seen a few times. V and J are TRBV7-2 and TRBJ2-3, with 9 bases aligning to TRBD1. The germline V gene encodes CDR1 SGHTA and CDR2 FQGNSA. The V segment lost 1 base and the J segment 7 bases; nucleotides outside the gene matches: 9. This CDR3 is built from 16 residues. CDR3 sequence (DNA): TGTGCCAGCAGCTTAGTAAGCACAGGGGGCTTGAATACGCAGTATTTT. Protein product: CASSLVSTGGLNTQYF.

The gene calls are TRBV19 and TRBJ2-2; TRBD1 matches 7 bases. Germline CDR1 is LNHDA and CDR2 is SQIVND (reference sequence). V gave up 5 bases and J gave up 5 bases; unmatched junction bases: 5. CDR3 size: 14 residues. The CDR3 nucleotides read TGTGCCAGTAGTTTAACAGGGGCGACCGGGGAGCTGTTTTTT. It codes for CASSLTGATGELFF. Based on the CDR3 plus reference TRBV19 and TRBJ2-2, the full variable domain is DGGITQSPKYLFRKEGQNVTLSCEQNLNHDAMYWYRQDPGQGLRLIYYSQIVNDFQKGDIAEGYSVSREKKESFPLTVTSAQKNPTAFYLCASSLTGATGELFFGEGSRLTVL.

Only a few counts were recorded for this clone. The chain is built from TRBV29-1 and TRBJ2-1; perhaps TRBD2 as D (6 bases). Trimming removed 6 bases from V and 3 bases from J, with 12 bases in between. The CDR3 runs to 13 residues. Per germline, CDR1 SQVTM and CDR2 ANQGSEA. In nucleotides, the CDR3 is TGCAGCGTGGGGACTGCCTACTACAATGAGCAGTTCTTC. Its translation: CSVGTAYYNEQFF.

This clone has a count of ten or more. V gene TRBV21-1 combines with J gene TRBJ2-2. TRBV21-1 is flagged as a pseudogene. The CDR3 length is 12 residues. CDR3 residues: CARFSATGELFF. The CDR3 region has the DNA TGTGCCCGGTTTTCCGCCACAGGGGAGCTGTTTTTT.

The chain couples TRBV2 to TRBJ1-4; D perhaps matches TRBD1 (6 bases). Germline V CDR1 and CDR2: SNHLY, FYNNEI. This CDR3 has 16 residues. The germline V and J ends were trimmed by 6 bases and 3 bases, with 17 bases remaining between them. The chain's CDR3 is CASRVQGRSANEKLFF. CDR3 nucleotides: TGTGCCAGCAGGGTCCAGGGGAGATCAGCTAATGAAAAACTGTTTTTT.

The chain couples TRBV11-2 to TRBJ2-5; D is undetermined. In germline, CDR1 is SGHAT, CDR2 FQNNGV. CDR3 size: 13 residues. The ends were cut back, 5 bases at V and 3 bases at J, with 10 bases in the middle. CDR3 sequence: CASSTAREETQYF. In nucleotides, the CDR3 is TGTGCCAGCAGCACCGCCCGGGAAGAGACCCAGTACTTC.

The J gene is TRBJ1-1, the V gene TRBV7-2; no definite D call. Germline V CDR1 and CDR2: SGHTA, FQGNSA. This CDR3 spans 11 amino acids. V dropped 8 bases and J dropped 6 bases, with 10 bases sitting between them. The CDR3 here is CASQRHSEAFF. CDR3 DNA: TGTGCCAGCCAGAGACACTCTGAAGCTTTCTTT.

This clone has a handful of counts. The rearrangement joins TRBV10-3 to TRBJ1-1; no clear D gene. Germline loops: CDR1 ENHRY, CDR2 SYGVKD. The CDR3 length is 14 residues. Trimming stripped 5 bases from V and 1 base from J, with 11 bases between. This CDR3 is CAISRGSTNTEAFF. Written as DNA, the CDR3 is TGTGCCATCAGTAGAGGAAGCACGAACACTGAAGCTTTCTTT.

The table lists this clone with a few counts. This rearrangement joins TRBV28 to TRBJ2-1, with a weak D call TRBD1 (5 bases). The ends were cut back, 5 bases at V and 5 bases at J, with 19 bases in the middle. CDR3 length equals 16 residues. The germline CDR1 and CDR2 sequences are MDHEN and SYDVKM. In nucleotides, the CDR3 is TGTGCCAGCAGTACCCCAAGTGTAATGGGGCACAATGAGCAGTTCTTC. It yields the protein CASSTPSVMGHNEQFF.

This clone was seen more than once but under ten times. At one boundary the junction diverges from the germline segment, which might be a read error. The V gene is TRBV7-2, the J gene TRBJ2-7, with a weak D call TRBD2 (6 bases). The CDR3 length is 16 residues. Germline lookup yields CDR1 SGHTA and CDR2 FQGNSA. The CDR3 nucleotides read TGCGCCAGCAGCCAAGCAAGCCAGGCCTCCGGGGGTGAGCAGTACTTC. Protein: CASSQASQASGGEQYF. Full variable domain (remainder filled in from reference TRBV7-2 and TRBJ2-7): GAGVSQSPSNKVTEKGKDVELRCDPISGHTALYWYRQSLGQGLEFLIYFQGNSAPDKSGLPSDRFSAERTGGSVSTLTIQRTQQEDSAVYLCASSQASQASGGEQYFGPGTRLTVT.

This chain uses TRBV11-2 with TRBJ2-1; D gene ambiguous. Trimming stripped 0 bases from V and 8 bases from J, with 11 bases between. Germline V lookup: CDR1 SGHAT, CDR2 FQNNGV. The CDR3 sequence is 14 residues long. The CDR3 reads CASSLEPLRYEQFF. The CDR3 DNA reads TGTGCCAGCAGCTTAGAGCCCCTCCGCTATGAGCAGTTCTTC.

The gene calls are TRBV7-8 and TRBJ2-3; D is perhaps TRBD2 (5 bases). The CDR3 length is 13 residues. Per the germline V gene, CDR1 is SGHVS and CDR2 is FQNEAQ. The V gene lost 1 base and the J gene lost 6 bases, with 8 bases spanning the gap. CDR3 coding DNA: TGTGCCAGCAGCTTAGGCGGGTACGATACGCAGTATTTT. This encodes CASSLGGYDTQYF.

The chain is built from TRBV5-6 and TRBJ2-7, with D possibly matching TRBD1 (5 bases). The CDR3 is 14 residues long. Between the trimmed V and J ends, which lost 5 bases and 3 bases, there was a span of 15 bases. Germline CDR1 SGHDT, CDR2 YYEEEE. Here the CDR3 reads CASRIRAGIYEQYF. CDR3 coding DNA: TGTGCCAGCAGAATACGGGCAGGGATCTACGAGCAGTACTTC.

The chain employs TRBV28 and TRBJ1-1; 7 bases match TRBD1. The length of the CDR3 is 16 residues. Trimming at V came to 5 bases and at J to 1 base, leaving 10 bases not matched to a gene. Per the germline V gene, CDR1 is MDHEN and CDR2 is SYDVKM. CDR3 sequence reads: CASSTLTGAKNTEAFF. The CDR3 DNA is TGTGCCAGCAGTACGTTAACAGGGGCAAAGAACACTGAAGCTTTCTTT.

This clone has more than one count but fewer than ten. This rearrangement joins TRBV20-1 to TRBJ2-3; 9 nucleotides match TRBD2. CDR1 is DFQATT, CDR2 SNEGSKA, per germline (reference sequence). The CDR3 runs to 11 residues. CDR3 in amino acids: CKAGGTDTQYF. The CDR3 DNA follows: TGCAAAGCGGGAGGAACAGATACGCAGTATTTT.

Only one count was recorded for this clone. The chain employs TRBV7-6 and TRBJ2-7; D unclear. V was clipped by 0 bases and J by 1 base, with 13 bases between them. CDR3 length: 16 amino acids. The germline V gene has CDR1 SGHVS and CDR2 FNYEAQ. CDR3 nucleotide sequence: TGTGCCAGCAGCTTAGCGGGGTCCCCTAGGTCCTACGAGCAGTACTTC. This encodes CASSLAGSPRSYEQYF. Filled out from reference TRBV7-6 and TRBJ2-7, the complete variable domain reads GAGVSQSPRYKVTKRGQDVALRCDPISGHVSLYWYRQALGQGPEFLTYFNYEAQQDKSGLPNDRFSAERPEGSISTLTIQRTEQRDSAMYRCASSLAGSPRSYEQYFGPGTRLTVT.

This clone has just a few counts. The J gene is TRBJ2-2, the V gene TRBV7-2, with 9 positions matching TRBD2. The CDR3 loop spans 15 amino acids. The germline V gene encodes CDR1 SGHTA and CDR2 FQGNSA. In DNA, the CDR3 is TGTGCATGCACAGCGGGAGGTGTGAACACCGGGGAGCTGTTTTTT. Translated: CACTAGGVNTGELFF.

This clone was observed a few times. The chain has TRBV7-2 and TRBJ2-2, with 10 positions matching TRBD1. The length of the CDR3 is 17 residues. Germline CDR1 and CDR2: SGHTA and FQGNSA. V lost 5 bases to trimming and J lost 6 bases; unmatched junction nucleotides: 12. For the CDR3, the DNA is TGTGCCAGCAGCAAGGGGCACGGGACAGGGGATCCCGGGGAGCTGTTTTTT. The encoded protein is CASSKGHGTGDPGELFF.

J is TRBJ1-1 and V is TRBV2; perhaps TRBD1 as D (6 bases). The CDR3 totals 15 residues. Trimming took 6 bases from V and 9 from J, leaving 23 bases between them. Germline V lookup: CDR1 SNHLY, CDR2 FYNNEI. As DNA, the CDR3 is TGTGCCAGCAGCTTCGACGACAGGTCATTTGCGAAAGCTTTCTTT. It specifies CASSFDDRSFAKAFF. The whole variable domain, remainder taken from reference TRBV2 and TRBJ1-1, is EPEVTQTPSHQVTQMGQEVILRCVPISNHLYFYWYRQILGQKVEFLVSFYNNEISEKSEIFDDQFSVERPDGSNFTLKIRSTKLEDSAMYFCASSFDDRSFAKAFFGQGTRLTVV.

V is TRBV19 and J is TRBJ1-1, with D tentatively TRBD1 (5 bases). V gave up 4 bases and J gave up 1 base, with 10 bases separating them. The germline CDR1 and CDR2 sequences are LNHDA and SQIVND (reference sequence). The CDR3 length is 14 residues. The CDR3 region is CASSKDIKNTEAFF. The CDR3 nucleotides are TGTGCCAGTAGTAAGGACATAAAGAACACTGAAGCTTTCTTT.

This chain's CDR3 is CANSLYGTVTGELFF. The CDR3 DNA sequence: TGTGCCAACTCCTTATACGGGACAGTCACCGGGGAGCTGTTTTTT. This rearrangement joins TRBV2 to TRBJ2-2; the match to TRBD1 covers 7 bases. Germline CDR1 and CDR2: SNHLY and FYNNEI. Unmatched junction bases numbered 12, after V lost 10 bases and J lost 4 bases. The CDR3 is 15 amino acids. The whole variable domain, filled in from reference TRBV2 and TRBJ2-2, reads EPEVTQTPSHQVTQMGQEVILRCVPISNHLYFYWYRQILGQKVEFLVSFYNNEISEKSEIFDDQFSVERPDGSNFTLKIRSTKLEDSAMYFCANSLYGTVTGELFFGEGSRLTVL.

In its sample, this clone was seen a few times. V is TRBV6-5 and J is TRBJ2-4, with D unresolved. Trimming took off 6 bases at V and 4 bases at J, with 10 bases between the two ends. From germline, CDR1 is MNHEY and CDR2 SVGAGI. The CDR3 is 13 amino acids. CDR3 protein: CASRPEGKNIQYF. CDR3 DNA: TGTGCCAGCAGACCGGAAGGGAAAAACATTCAGTACTTC.

The CDR3 loop is CASMFAETQYF. The CDR3 DNA sequence: TGTGCCAGCATGTTCGCAGAGACCCAGTACTTC. The chain uses TRBV13 and TRBJ2-5; D is undetermined. Germline CDR1 PRHDT, CDR2 FYEKMQ (reference sequence). The V end was cut by 7 bases, the J end by 4 bases, with 7 bases between. The CDR3 loop spans 11 amino acids.